The rows below give T cell receptor beta chains drawn from one sample of a study of OX40 agonist ivuxolimab in advanced cancers. Profiling relied on immunoSEQ multiplex PCR, and the TCRdb table lists in-frame clones only, not all of them. The repertoire holds approximately 84,000 clones, with around nine tenths as singletons. Sample: CD4+ or CD8+ T cells sorted from blood, taken in a trial of the OX40 agonist ivuxolimab. The origin of the receptors is an adult with an advanced solid tumor such as melanoma, head and neck, liver or kidney cancer. Each CDR3 is given with its conserved first and last residue. Each record gives: V gene, D gene, clone size, J gene, CDR3 length, CDR3 DNA, CDR3 protein. The D gene is left open where the match is weak. Clone size, where shown, is once, few, many, or a class for clones that have expanded.

V gene: TRBV5-6; D gene: TRBD2; clone size: NA; J gene: TRBJ2-2; CDR3 length: 14; CDR3 DNA: TGTGCCAGCAGCTTCCTAGCGGGCACCGGGGAGCTGTTTTTT; CDR3 protein: CASSFLAGTGELFF
V gene: TRBV6-1; D gene: NA; clone size: NA; J gene: TRBJ1-1; CDR3 length: 15; CDR3 DNA: TGTGCCAGCAGTGAAGCGGGGACACTTCACGTGAGGGCTTTCTTT; CDR3 protein: CASSEAGTLHVRAFF
V gene: TRBV30; D gene: NA; clone size: NA; J gene: TRBJ2-2; CDR3 length: 12; CDR3 DNA: TGTGCCTGGAGTCTAAGCACCGGGGAGCTGTTTTTT; CDR3 protein: CAWSLSTGELFF
V gene: TRBV11-2; D gene: NA; clone size: NA; J gene: TRBJ2-1; CDR3 length: 12; CDR3 DNA: TGTGCCAGCAGCAACTCCGAAGGAGAGCAGTTCTTC; CDR3 protein: CASSNSEGEQFF
V gene: TRBV7-9; D gene: NA; clone size: NA; J gene: TRBJ1-1; CDR3 length: 17; CDR3 DNA: TGTGCCAGCAGCCCGGCGTCGATAGGGGTAAAGAACACTGAAGCTTTCTTT; CDR3 protein: CASSPASIGVKNTEAFF
V gene: TRBV6-1; D gene: NA; clone size: NA; J gene: TRBJ2-7; CDR3 length: 15; CDR3 DNA: TGTGCCAGCAGTAAGATAGGACGGACCCCTTACGAGCAGTACTTC; CDR3 protein: CASSKIGRTPYEQYF
V gene: TRBV11-3; D gene: NA; clone size: NA; J gene: TRBJ2-2; CDR3 length: 14; CDR3 DNA: TGTGCCAGCAGCCCACTACTGAACACCGGGGAGCTGTTTTTT; CDR3 protein: CASSPLLNTGELFF
V gene: TRBV18; D gene: TRBD2; clone size: NA; J gene: TRBJ2-7; CDR3 length: 16; CDR3 DNA: TGTGCCAGCTCACCGCCATTTGGGGGGGACTCCTACGAGCAGTACTTC; CDR3 protein: CASSPPFGGDSYEQYF
V gene: TRBV5-1; D gene: NA; clone size: NA; J gene: TRBJ2-3; CDR3 length: 14; CDR3 DNA: TGCGCCAGCAGCCCACTTTGGGGGACAGATACGCAGTATTTT; CDR3 protein: CASSPLWGTDTQYF
V gene: TRBV5-4; D gene: NA; clone size: NA; J gene: TRBJ2-6; CDR3 length: 15; CDR3 DNA: TGTGCCAGCAGCTCCCCATTATCTGGGGCCAACGTCCTGACTTTC; CDR3 protein: CASSSPLSGANVLTF
V gene: TRBV11-2; D gene: NA; clone size: NA; J gene: TRBJ1-1; CDR3 length: 14; CDR3 DNA: TGTGCCAGCAGCTTAGATAAGGGGAACACTGAAGCTTTCTTT; CDR3 protein: CASSLDKGNTEAFF
V gene: TRBV30; D gene: NA; clone size: once; J gene: TRBJ1-4; CDR3 length: 15; CDR3 DNA: TGTGCCTGGAATACGGGGTTCCCATTTAATGAAAAACTGTTTTTT; CDR3 protein: CAWNTGFPFNEKLFF
V gene: TRBV5-1; D gene: TRBD2; clone size: NA; J gene: TRBJ2-3; CDR3 length: 15; CDR3 DNA: TGCGCCAGCAGTTTCCTAGCGGGGGGGACAGATACGCAGTATTTT; CDR3 protein: CASSFLAGGTDTQYF
V gene: TRBV13; D gene: NA; clone size: NA; J gene: TRBJ2-2; CDR3 length: 13; CDR3 DNA: TGTGCCAGCAGCTCCCTAGGGGCCGGGGAGCTGTTTTTT; CDR3 protein: CASSSLGAGELFF
V gene: TRBV10-3; D gene: TRBD2; clone size: NA; J gene: TRBJ2-7; CDR3 length: 18; CDR3 DNA: TGTGCCATCAGCTTAGGCGGGGGGACTAGCGGGAGCCCCTACGAGCAGTACTTC; CDR3 protein: CAISLGGGTSGSPYEQYF
V gene: TRBV11-3; D gene: NA; clone size: NA; J gene: TRBJ2-1; CDR3 length: 11; CDR3 DNA: TGTGCCAGCAGCGAATGGAATGAGCAGTTCTTC; CDR3 protein: CASSEWNEQFF